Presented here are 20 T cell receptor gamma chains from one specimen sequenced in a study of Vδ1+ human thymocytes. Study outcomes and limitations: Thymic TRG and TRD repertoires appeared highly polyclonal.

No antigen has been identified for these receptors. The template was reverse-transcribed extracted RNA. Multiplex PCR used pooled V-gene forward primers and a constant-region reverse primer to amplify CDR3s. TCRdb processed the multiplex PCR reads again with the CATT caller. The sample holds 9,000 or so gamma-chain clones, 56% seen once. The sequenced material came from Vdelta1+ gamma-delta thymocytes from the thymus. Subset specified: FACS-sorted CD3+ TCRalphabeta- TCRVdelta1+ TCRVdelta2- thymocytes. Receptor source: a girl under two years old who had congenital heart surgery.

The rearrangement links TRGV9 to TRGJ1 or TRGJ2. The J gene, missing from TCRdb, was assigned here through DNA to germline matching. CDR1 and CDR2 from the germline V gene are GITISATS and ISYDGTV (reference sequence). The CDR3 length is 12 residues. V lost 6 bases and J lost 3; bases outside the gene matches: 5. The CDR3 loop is CALWRTYYKKLF. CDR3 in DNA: TGTGCCTTGTGGAGAACTTATTATAAGAAACTCTTT.

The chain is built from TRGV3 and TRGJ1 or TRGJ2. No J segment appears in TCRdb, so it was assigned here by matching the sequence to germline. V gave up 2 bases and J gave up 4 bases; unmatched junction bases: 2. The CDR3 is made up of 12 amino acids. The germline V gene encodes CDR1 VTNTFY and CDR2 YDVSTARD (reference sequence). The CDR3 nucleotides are TGTGCCACCTGGGACATCTATTATAAGAAACTCTTT. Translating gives CATWDIYYKKLF.

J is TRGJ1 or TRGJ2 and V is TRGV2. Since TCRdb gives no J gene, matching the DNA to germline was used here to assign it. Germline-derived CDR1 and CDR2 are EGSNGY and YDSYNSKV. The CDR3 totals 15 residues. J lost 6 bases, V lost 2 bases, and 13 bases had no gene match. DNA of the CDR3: TGTGCCACCTGGGACGATCAGACGTGCGGTTATAAGAAACTCTTT. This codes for CATWDDQTCGYKKLF.

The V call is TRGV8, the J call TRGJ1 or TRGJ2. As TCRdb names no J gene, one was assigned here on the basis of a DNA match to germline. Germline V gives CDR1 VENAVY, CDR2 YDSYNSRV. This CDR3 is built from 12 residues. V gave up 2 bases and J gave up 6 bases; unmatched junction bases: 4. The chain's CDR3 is CATWDNPYKKLF. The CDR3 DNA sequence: TGTGCCACCTGGGATAATCCTTATAAGAAACTCTTT.

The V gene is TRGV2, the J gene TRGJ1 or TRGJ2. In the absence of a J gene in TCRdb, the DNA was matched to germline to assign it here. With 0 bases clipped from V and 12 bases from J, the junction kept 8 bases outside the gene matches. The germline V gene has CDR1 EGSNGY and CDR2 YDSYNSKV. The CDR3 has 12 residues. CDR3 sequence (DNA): TGTGCCACCTGGGACGGGCCTTGGGGGAAACTCTTT. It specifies CATWDGPWGKLF.

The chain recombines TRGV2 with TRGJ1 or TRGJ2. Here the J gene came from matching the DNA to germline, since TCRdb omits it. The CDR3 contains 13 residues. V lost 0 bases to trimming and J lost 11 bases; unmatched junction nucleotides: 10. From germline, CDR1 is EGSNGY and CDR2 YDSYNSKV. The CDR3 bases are TGTGCCACCTGGGACGGGCGAGTAGGGGAGAAACTCTTT. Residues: CATWDGRVGEKLF.

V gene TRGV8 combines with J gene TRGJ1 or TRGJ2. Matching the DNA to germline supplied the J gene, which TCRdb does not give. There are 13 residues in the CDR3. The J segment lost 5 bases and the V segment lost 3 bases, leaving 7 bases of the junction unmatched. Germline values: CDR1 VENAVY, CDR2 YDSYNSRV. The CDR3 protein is CATWDPSDYKKLF. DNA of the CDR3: TGTGCCACCTGGGATCCCTCGGATTATAAGAAACTCTTT.

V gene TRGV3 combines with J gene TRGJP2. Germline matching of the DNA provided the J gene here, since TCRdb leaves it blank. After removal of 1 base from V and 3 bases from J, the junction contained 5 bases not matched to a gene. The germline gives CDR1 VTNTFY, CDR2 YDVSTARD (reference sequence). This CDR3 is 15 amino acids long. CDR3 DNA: TGTGCCACCTGGGACAGCCACCGTAGTGATTGGATCAAGACGTTT. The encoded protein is CATWDSHRSDWIKTF.

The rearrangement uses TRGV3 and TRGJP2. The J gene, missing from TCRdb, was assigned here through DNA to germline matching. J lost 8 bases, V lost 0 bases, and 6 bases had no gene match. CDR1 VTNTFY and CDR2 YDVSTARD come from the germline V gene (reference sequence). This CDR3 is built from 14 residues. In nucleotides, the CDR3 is TGTGCCACCTGGGACAGGTCCCCCGATTGGATCAAGACGTTT. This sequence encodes CATWDRSPDWIKTF.

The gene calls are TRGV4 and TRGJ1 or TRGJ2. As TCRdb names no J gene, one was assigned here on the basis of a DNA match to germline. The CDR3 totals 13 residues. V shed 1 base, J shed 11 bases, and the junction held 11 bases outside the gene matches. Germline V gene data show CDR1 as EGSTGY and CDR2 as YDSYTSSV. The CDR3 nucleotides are TGTGCCACCTGGGATGGCTCCCCCGGGGAGAAACTCTTT. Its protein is CATWDGSPGEKLF.

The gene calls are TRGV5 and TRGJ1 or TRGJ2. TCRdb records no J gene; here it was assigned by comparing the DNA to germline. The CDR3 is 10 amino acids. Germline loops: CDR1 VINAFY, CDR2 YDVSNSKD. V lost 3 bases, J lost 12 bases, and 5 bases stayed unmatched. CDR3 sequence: CATWDGRKLF. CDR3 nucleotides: TGTGCCACCTGGGACGGGAGGAAACTCTTT.

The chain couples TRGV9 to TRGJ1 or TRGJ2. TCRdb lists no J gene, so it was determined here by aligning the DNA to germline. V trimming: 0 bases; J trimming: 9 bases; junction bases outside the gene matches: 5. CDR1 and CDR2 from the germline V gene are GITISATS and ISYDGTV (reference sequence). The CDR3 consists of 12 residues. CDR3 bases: TGTGCCTTGTGGGAGGTGGATACTAAGAAACTCTTT. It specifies CALWEVDTKKLF.

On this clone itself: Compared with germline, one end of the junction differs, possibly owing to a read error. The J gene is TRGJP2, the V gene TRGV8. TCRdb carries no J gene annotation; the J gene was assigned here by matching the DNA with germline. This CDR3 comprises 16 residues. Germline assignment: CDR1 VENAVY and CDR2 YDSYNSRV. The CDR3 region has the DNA TGTGCCGCCTGGGATAACCGGTATAGTAGTGATTGGATCAAGACGTTT. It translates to CAAWDNRYSSDWIKTF.

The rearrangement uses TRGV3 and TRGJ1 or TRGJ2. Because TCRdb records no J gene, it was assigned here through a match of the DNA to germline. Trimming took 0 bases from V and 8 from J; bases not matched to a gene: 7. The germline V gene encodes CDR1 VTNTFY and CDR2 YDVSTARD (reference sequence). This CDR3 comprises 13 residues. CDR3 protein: CATWDRPSNKKLF. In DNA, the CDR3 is TGTGCCACCTGGGACAGGCCGAGCAATAAGAAACTCTTT.

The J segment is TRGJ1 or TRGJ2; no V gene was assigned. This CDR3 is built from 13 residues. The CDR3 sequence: CATWDGSKGKKLF. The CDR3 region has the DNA TGTGCCACCTGGGACGGGTCGAAGGGTAAGAAACTCTTT.

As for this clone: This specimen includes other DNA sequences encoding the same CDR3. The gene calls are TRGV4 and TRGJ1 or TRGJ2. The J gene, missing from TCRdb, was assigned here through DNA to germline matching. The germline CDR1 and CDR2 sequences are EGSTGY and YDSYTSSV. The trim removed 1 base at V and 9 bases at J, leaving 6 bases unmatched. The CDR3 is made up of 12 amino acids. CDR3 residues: CATWDGPPKKLF. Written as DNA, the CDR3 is TGTGCCACCTGGGATGGTCCCCCTAAGAAACTCTTT.

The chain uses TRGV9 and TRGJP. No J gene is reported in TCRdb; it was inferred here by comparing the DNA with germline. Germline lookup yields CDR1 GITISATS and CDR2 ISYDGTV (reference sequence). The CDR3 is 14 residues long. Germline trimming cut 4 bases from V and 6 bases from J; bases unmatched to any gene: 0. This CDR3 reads CALWEELGKKIKVF. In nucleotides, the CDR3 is TGTGCCTTGTGGGAAGAGTTGGGCAAAAAAATCAAGGTATTT.

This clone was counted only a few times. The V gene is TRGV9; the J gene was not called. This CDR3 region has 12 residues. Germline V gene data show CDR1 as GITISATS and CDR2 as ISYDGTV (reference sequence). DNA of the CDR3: TGTGCCTTGTGGGAGGCCCGGGGGGTTAAACTCTTT. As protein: CALWEARGVKLF.

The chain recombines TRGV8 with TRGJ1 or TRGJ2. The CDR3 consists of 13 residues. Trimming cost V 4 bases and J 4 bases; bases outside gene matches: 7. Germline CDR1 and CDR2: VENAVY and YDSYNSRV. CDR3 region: CATWEPAYYKKLF. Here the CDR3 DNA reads TGTGCCACCTGGGAGCCAGCCTATTATAAGAAACTCTTT.

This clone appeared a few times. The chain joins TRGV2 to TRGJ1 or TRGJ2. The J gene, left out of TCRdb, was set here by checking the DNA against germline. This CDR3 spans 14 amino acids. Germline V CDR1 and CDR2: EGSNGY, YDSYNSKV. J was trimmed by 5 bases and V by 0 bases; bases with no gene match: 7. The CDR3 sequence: CATWDGEVDYKKLF. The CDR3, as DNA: TGTGCCACCTGGGACGGGGAGGTTGATTATAAGAAACTCTTT.